This TCR beta chain stems from a study of shared clonotypes between healthy human individuals. Repertoires were generated with immunoSEQ multiplex PCR, while TCRdb's copy carries only in-frame clones and drops some. The sample consists of millions of clones, 90% to 95% of them appearing once. Study observations and caveats: All-four-donor shared clonotypes had higher generation probabilities than non-shared clonotypes did. About 5% of naive CD4 clonotypes were shared across four donors.

To note about this clone: Antigen unknown.

V dropped 1 base and J dropped 1 base, with 11 bases sitting between them. The CDR3 loop spans 15 amino acids. Germline CDR1 reads SGHRS; CDR2 reads YFSETQ. A split of CD4+ cells into CD45RA+ naive and CD45RA-negative memory subsets was performed. The chain combines TRBV5-1 with TRBJ2-5; D is possibly TRBD2 (5 bases). Sequences were obtained from naive CD4+ T cells sorted from blood. Subset: CD45RA+ positively selected. The receptor's source is a man younger than 35 in good health. The CDR3 DNA reads TGCGCCAGCAGCTTGTTCCTAGCTGCCCAAGAGACCCAGTACTTC. Translated: CASSLFLAAQETQYF.